Below are 2 T cell receptor beta chains sequenced from a single sample in a study of T cell changes during pregnancy in multiple sclerosis. Profiled with immunoSEQ multiplex PCR; TCRdb holds only in-frame clones, not every one. The data show under 110,000 clones, about 90% seen once. This specimen consisted of peripheral blood, obtained before pregnancy. Receptors were obtained from a female donor with multiple sclerosis, enrolled in a pregnancy study.

The rearrangement links TRBV25-1 to TRBJ1-1; D possibly corresponds to TRBD1 (5 bases). Germline V lookup: CDR1 MGHDK, CDR2 SYGVNS. This CDR3 comprises 16 residues. Trimming pared 3 bases from V and 2 bases from J, leaving 16 bases between. CDR3 residues: CASSDTLGGGNTEAFF. The CDR3 coding sequence is TGTGCCAGCAGTGATACCTTGGGCGGGGGAAACACTGAAGCTTTCTTT.

The CDR3, as DNA: TGTGCCAGCAGCGCGTTCGGGGGGGTTGGAGCTTTCTTT. This translates into CASSAFGGVGAFF. The chain carries TRBV7-2 and TRBJ1-1; D is possibly TRBD1 (5 bases). This CDR3 comprises 13 residues. Germline V CDR1 and CDR2: SGHTA, FQGNSA. Trimming removed 5 bases at V and 10 bases at J, with 17 bases between.